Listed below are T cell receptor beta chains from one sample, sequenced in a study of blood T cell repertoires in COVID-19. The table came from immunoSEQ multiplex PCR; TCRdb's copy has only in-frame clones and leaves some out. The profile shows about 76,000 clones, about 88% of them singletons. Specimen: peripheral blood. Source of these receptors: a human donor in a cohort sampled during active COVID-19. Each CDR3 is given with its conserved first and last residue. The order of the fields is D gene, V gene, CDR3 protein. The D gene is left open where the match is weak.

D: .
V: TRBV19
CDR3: CASSVSDSNQPQHF

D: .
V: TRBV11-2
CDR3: CASSSDRRTEAFF

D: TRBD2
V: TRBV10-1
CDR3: CASRTSGINEQFF

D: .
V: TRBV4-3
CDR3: CASSQEPRTDTQYF

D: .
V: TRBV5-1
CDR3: CASSLSPATNEKLFF

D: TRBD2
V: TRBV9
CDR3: CASSVNSGKAETQYF

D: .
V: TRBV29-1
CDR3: CSVDGLASPTDTQYF

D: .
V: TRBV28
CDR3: CASSFPYQPQHF

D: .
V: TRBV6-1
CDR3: CASSEGRVSYGYTF

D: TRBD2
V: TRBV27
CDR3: CASSSREGETQYF

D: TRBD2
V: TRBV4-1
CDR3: CASSQKPSTSGVYGANVLTF

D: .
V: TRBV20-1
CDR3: CSASLTAYNEQFF

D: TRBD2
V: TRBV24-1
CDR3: CATSEPGGTGELFF

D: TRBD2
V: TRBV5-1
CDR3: CASSPTSAQETQYF

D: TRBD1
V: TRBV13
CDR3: CASSPRQGRDEQYF

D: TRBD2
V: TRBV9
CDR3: CASSPHRGLAGEQYF

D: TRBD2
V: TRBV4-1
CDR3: CASSPTLAEYNEQFF

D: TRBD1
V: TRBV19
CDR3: CASSGDSRDTQYF

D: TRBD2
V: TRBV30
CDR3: CAWTTGLVYNEQFF

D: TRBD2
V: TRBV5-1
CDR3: CASSHPGEGRGETQYF

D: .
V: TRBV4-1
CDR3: CASSQVPSEYNEQFF

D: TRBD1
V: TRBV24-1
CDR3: CATRDSGADTQYF

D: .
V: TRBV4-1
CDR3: CASSQAGDYEQYF

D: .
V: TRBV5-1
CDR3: CASSLGQGDSPLHF

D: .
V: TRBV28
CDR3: CASSLRRGITYEQYF

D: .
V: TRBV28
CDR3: CASSLVADYEQYF

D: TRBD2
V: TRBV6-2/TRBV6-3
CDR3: CASSSPFVSGSHYNEQFF

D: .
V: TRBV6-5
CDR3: CASSYRNRNNSPLHF

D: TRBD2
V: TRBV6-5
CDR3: CASSLAGGPSEQYF

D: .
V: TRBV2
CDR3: CAKQDTGELFF

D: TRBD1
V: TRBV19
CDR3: CASSPTGALWETQYF

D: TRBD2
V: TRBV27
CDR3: CASSYSSGASYEQYF

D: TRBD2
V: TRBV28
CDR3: CASSTPGTSGRPFSYEQYF

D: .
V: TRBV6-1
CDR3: CASSEIDSYYGYTF

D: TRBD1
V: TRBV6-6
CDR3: CASSPPGQSNEKLFF

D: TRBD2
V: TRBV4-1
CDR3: CASSQVAGADTQYF

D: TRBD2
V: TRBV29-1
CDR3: CSVEGLAGGPDNEQFF

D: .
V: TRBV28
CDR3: CASSATDIFGNIQYF

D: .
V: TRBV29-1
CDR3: CSVTTGGVQYF

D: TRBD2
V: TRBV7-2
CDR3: CASSLGLAEYEQYF

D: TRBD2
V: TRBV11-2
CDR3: CATRRLAGELGEQYF

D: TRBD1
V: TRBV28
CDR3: CASSSGTGGEQYF

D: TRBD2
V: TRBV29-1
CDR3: CSVDGGRGGGYEQYF

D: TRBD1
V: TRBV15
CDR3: CATSRVRGQGYEQYF

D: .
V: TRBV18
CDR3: CASSPRRGGGETQYF

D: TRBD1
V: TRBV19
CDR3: CASSMRQGTGELFF

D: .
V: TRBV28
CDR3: CASSSGQPNEKLFF

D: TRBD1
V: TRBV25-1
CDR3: CASSSMRGQGVRETQYF

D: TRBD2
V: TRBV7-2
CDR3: CASSGLAGSYEQYF

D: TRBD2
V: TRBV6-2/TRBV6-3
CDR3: CASSYHGLADQETQYF

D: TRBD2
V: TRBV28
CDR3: CASRGTSAYEQYF

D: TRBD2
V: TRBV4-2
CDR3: CASSQVEGLAGVEQYF